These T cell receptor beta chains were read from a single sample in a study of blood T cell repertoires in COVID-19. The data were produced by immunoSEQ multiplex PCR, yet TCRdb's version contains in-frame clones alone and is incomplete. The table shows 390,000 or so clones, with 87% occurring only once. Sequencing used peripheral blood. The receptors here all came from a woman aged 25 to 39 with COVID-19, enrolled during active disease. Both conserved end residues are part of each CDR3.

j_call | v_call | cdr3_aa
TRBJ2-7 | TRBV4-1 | CASSQTEDEQYF
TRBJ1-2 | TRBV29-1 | CSVPTGTDGYTF
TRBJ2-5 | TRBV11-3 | CASSSAGAETQYF
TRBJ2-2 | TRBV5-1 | CASSLSRGPPHGELFF
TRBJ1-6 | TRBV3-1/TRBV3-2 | CASSQVRTGSSYNSPLHF
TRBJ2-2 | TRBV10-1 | CASSESPFAGPTGELFF
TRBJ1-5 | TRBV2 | CASSVGGNGQPQHF
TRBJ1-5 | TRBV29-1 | CSVGTGVGNQPQHF
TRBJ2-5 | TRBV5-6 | CASSSRTGFETQYF
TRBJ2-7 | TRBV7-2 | CASSLGPSRGEQYF
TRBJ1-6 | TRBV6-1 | CASSVETGGIGSPLHF
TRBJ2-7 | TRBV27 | CASSLSGQGPQGPYEQYF
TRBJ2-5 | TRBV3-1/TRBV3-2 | CASSQSSTQYF
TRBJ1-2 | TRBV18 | CASSPEAGAHGYTF
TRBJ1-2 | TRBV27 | CASRGTGDGYTF
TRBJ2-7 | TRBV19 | CASTRTGRSYEQYF
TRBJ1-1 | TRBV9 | CASSSPGNTEAFF
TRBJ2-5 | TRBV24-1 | CATRRISPGPCGKTQYF
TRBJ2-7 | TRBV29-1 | CSVDSGQGLYEQYF
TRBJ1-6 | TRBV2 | CASSVATTVSPLHF
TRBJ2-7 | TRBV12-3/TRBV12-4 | CASSLVGAYEQYF
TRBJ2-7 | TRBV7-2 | CASSSPPTGEGQYF
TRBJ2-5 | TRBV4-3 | CASSQVGGITGETQYF
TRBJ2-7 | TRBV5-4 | CASSLGGGFPYEQYF
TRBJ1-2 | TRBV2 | CASSEANTAVGYTF
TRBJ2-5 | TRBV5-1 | CASSLSGRGQETQYF
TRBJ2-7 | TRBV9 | CASSDPGAPGGEQYF
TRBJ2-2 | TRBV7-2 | CASSPRALAGNTGELFF
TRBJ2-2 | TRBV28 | CASSLYPPASRTGELFF
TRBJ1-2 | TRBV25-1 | CASTPTVRGGYGYTF